This T cell receptor (beta chain) stems from a study of PD-1 blockade in classical Hodgkin lymphoma. About the study: The nivolumab dose that patients received was 3 mg/kg, given intravenously every 2 weeks. General study results and limits: By C4D1, diversity of CD4+ TCRs had risen significantly, whereas that of CD8+ TCRs had not. At baseline, newly diagnosed patients reportedly showed less TCR diversity than healthy donors.

This clone was seen only once. The antigen is undetermined. Sequenced by immunoSEQ multiplex PCR; TCRdb stores in-frame clones only, minus some. Among some 96,000 clones listed, approximately 94% were seen once. The CDR3 has 13 amino acids. The germline V gene encodes CDR1 ENHRY and CDR2 SYGVKD. Trimming took 9 bases from V and 3 from J, leaving 14 bases between them. Specified time point: cycle 4 day 1 (C4D1), after 6 weeks of nivolumab. In every patient, relapse followed autologous stem cell transplantation, while exposure to brentuximab vedotin differed. The rearrangement joins TRBV10-3 to TRBJ1-1; D is possibly TRBD1 (5 bases). The sequence came from a human donor with classical Hodgkin lymphoma. The input for sequencing was peripheral blood mononuclear cells (PBMCs), taken before the fourth cycle of nivolumab. The CDR3 spells CAILKRGDTEAFF. CDR3 nucleotides: TGTGCCATTTTGAAGCGGGGGGACACTGAAGCTTTCTTT.